Reported below is one TCR beta chain. The data are from a study of control samples from healthy donors and cancer patients. TCRdb's table, derived via immunoSEQ multiplex PCR, lists solely in-frame clones and lacks some. The sample holds some 160,000 clones, about nine tenths seen once. The source of this sequence is a man in his thirties or forties in good health. What was sequenced was blood.

The CDR3 DNA sequence: TGCGCCAGCAGCCTAGGTCTATCGGTGGGCACAGATACGCAGTATTTT. Translating gives CASSLGLSVGTDTQYF. This sequence joins TRBV4-3 and TRBJ2-3; D unresolved. CDR3 length: 16 amino acids. In germline, CDR1 is LGHNA, CDR2 YSLEER. V lost 4 bases to trimming and J lost 1 base, with 15 bases between them.